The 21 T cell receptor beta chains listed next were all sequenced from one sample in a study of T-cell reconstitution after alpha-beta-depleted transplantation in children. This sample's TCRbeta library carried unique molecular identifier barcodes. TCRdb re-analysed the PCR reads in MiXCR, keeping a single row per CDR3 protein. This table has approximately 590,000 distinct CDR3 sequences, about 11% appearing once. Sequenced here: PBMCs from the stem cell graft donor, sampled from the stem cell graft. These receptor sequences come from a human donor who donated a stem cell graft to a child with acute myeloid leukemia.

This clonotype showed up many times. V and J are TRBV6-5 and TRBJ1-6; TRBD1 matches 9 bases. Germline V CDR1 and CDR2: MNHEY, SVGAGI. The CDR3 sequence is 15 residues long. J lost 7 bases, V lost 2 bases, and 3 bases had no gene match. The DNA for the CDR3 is TGTGCCAGCAGTTACAACGACAGGGGGAATTCACCCCTCCACTTT. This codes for CASSYNDRGNSPLHF.

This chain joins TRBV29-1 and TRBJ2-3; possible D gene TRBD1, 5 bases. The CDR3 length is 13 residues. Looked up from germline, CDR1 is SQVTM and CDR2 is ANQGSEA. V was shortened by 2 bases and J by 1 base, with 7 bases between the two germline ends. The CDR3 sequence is CSVERGRTDTQYF. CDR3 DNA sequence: TGCAGCGTTGAAAGGGGTCGCACAGATACGCAGTATTTT.

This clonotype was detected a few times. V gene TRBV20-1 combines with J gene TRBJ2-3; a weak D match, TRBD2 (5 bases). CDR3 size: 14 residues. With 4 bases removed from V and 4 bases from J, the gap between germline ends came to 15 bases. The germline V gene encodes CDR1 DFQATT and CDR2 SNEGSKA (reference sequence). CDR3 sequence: CSAISGLTSDTQYF. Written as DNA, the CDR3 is TGCAGTGCTATTTCGGGATTGACGTCAGATACGCAGTATTTT.

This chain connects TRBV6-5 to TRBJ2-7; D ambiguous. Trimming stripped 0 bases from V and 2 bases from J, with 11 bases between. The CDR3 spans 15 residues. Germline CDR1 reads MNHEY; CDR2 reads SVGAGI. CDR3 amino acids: CASSYSGQATYEQYF. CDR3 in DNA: TGTGCCAGCAGTTACTCGGGCCAGGCCACCTACGAGCAGTACTTC.

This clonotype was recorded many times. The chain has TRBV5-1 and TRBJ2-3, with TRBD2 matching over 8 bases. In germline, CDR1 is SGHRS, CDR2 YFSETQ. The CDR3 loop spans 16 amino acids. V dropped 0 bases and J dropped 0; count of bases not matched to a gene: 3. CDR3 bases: TGCGCCAGCAGCTTGGGACTAGCGATTAGCACAGATACGCAGTATTTT. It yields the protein CASSLGLAISTDTQYF.

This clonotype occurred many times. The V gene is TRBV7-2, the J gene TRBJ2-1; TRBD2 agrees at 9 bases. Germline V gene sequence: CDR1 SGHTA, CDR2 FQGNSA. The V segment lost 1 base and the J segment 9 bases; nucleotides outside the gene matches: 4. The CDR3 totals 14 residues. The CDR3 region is CASSLVLAGVEQFF. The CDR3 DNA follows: TGTGCCAGCAGCTTAGTACTAGCGGGCGTTGAGCAGTTCTTC.

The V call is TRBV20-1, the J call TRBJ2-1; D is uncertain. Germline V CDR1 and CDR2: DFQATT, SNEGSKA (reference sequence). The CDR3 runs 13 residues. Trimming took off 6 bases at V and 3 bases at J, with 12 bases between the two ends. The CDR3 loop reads CSAPLTVYNEQFF. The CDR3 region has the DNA TGCAGTGCCCCTTTGACTGTCTACAATGAGCAGTTCTTC.

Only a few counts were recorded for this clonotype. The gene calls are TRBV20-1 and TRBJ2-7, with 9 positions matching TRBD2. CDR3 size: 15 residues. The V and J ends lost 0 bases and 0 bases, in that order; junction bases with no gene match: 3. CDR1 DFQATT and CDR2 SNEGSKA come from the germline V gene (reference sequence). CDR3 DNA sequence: TGCAGTGCTAGAGACCAGCGGGGGGCCTCCTACGAGCAGTACTTC. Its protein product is CSARDQRGASYEQYF.

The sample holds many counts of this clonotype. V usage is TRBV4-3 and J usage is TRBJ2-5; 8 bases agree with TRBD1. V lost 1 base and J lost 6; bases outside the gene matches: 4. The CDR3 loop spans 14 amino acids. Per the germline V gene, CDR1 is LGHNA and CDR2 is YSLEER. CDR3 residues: CASSQVGQGQTQYF. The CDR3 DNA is TGCGCCAGCAGCCAAGTTGGACAGGGACAGACCCAGTACTTC.

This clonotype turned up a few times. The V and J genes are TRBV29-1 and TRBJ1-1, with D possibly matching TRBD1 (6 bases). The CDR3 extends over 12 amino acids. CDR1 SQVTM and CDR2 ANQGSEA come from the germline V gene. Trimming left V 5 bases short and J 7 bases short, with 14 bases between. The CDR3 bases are TGCAGCGTTATGGGGGGCTTGGGTGAAGCTTTCTTT. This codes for CSVMGGLGEAFF.

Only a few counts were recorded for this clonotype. The CDR3 DNA sequence: TGCAGTGCTGATATCGATGCGGGACTAGGGGTCTCAGGGCAGTTCTTC. Translation gives CSADIDAGLGVSGQFF. The chain has TRBV20-1 and TRBJ2-1; the match to TRBD2 covers 8 bases. Per germline, CDR1 DFQATT and CDR2 SNEGSKA (reference sequence). This CDR3 is 16 amino acids long. V lost 5 bases, J lost 12 bases, and 21 bases stayed unmatched.

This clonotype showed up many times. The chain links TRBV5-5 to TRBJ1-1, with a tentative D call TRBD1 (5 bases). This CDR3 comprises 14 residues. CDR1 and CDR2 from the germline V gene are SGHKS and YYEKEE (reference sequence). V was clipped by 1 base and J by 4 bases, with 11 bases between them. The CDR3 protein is CASSLTGVITEAFF. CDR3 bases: TGTGCCAGCAGCTTGACGGGGGTAATCACTGAAGCTTTCTTT.

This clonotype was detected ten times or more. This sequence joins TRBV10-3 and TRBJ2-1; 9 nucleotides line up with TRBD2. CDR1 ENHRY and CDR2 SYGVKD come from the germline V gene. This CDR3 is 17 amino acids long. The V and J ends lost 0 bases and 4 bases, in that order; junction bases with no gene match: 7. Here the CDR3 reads CAISESILAGRYNEQFF. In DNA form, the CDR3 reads TGTGCCATCAGTGAGTCTATCCTAGCGGGACGGTACAATGAGCAGTTCTTC.

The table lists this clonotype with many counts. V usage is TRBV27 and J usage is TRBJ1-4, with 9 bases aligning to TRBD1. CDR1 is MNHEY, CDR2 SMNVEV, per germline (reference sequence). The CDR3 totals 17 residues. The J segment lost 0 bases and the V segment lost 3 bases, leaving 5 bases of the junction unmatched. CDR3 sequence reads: CASSFPRQGATNEKLFF. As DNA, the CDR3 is TGTGCCAGCAGTTTCCCGAGACAGGGGGCAACTAATGAAAAACTGTTTTTT.

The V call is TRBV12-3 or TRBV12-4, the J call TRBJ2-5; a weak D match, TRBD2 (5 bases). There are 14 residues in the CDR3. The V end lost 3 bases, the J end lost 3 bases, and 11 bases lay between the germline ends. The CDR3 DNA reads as TGTGCCAGCAGTTTGCGGGTTAAAAAAGAGACCCAGTACTTC. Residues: CASSLRVKKETQYF.

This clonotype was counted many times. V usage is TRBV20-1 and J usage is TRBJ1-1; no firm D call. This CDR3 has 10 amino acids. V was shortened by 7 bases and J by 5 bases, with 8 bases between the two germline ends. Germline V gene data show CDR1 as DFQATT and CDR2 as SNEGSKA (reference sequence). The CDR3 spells CSGVGTEAFF. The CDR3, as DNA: TGCAGTGGGGTAGGGACTGAAGCTTTCTTT.

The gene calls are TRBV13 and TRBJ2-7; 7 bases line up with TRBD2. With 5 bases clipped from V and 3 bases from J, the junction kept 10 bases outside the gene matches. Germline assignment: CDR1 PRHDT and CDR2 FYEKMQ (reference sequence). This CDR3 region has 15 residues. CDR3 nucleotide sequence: TGTGCCAGCAGCCCTTATGGACTAGGTCGCTACGAGCAGTACTTC. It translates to CASSPYGLGRYEQYF.

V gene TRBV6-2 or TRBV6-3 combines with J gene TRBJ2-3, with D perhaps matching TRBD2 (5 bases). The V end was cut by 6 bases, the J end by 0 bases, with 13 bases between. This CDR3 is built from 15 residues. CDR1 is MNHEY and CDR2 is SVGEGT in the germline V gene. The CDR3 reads CASRPNGISTDTQYF. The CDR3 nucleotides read TGTGCCAGCAGACCCAACGGGATCAGCACAGATACGCAGTATTTT.

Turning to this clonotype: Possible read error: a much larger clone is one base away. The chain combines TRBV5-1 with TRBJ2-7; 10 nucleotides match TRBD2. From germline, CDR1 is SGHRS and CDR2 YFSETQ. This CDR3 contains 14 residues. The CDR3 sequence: CASSLGGLAFERYF. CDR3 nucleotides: TGCGCCAGCAGCCTGGGGGGACTAGCGTTCGAGCGGTACTTC.

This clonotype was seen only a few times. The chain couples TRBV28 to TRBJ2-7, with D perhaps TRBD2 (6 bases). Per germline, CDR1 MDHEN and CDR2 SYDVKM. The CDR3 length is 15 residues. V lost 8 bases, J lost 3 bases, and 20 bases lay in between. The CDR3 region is CASPPGGSSFYEQYF. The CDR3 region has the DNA TGTGCCAGCCCCCCTGGGGGGTCTTCTTTCTACGAGCAGTACTTC.

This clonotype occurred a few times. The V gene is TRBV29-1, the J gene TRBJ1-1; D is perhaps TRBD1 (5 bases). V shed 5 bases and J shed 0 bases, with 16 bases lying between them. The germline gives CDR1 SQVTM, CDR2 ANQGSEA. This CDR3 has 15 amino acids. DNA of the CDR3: TGCAGCGTTTATGGGGGGGGAAACTTGAACACTGAAGCTTTCTTT. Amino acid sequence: CSVYGGGNLNTEAFF.